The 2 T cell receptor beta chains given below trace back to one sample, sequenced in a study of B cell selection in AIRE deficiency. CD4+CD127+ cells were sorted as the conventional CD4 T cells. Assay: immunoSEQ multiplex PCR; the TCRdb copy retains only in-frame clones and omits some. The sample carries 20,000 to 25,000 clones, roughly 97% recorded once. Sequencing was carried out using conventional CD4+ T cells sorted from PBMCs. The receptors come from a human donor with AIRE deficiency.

The DNA for the CDR3 is TGTGCCAGCAGCTTATTGGGGACACGGGGACAAGAGACCCAGTACTTC. It codes for CASSLLGTRGQETQYF. The genes are TRBV7-2 and TRBJ2-5, with a possible D match to TRBD1 (6 bases). In germline, CDR1 is SGHTA, CDR2 FQGNSA. CDR3 length: 16 residues. Trimming removed 2 bases from V and 2 bases from J, with 15 bases in between.

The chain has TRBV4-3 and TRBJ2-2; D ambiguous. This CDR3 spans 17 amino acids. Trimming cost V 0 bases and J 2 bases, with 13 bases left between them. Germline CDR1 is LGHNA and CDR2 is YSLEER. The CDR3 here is CASSQDYHPQNTGELFF. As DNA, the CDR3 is TGCGCCAGCAGCCAAGATTATCACCCCCAAAACACCGGGGAGCTGTTTTTT.